The 20 T cell receptor beta chains presented below share a single source sample, sequenced in a study of T cell responses to AZD1222 COVID-19 vaccine. The method was immunoSEQ multiplex PCR; TCRdb's version includes in-frame clones alone and lacks a portion of them. The sample consists of 90,000 to 120,000 clones, about 83% of them appearing once. The sequenced sample was peripheral blood, obtained on day 0 of AZD1222 vaccination. The receptor source for this set is an adult in good health.

This clone was picked up one time. This chain joins TRBV14 and TRBJ2-2; 7 bases are shared with TRBD1. With 8 bases clipped from V and 5 bases from J, the junction kept 11 bases outside the gene matches. The length of the CDR3 is 15 residues. Germline CDR1 is SGHDN and CDR2 is FVKESK. Here the CDR3 reads CASPWGQRATGELFF. The CDR3 region has the DNA TGTGCCAGCCCCTGGGGACAGCGAGCGACCGGGGAGCTGTTTTTT.

The V and J genes are TRBV5-6 and TRBJ1-4, with D maybe TRBD1 (6 bases). V was clipped by 0 bases and J by 7 bases, with 13 bases between them. CDR3 length: 15 amino acids. Germline-derived CDR1 and CDR2 are SGHDT and YYEEEE. CDR3 amino acids: CASSLEATRGEKLFF. The CDR3 DNA sequence: TGTGCCAGCAGCTTGGAAGCCACCAGGGGTGAAAAACTGTTTTTT.

J is TRBJ2-3 and V is TRBV4-3; D possibly corresponds to TRBD2 (5 bases). Germline V lookup: CDR1 LGHNA, CDR2 YSLEER. The CDR3 is 14 amino acids. V lost 4 bases to trimming and J lost 7 bases, with 15 bases between them. The DNA for the CDR3 is TGCGCCAGCAGCCGGCGCGGGTCCGGAAATACGCAGTATTTT. Translation gives CASSRRGSGNTQYF.

The V gene is TRBV12-3 or TRBV12-4, the J gene TRBJ2-1; no definite D call. Trimming cost V 6 bases and J 2 bases, with 5 bases left between them. This CDR3 has 12 amino acids. CDR3 nucleotides: TGTGCCAGCAGACCGACCTACAATGAGCAGTTCTTC. This gives the protein CASRPTYNEQFF.

The chain carries TRBV2 and TRBJ1-1; D is ambiguous. The CDR3 is made up of 15 amino acids. V was pared by 4 bases and J by 1 base, with 13 bases between. Germline-derived CDR1 and CDR2 are SNHLY and FYNNEI. In nucleotides, the CDR3 is TGTGCCAGCAGTGGTTTGAGGGCTGGGAACACTGAAGCTTTCTTT. Translation gives CASSGLRAGNTEAFF.

This clone occurred a few times. The V call is TRBV29-1, the J call TRBJ1-2; D unclear. The CDR3 has 13 amino acids. Germline V CDR1 and CDR2: SQVTM, ANQGSEA. The ends were cut back, 7 bases at V and 1 base at J, with 13 bases in the middle. DNA for the CDR3: TGCAGCGATTACACGCCGAATAACTATGGCTACACCTTC. This codes for CSDYTPNNYGYTF.

CDR3 loop: CASSEFGGLASGELFF. CDR3 nucleotides: TGTGCCAGCAGTGAATTTGGGGGCCTAGCGTCCGGGGAGCTGTTTTTT. The chain uses TRBV2 and TRBJ2-2; D possibly uses TRBD1 or TRBD2 (6 bases each). The CDR3 consists of 16 residues. V dropped 2 bases and J dropped 6 bases, with 16 bases sitting between them. Germline V gene lookup returns CDR1 SNHLY and CDR2 FYNNEI.

The chain links TRBV7-3 to TRBJ1-6; 7 bases align to TRBD1. This CDR3 is built from 16 residues. J was trimmed by 5 bases and V by 5 bases; bases with no gene match: 9. Per the germline V gene, CDR1 is SGHTA and CDR2 is FQGTGA. The CDR3 here is CASSRYGQGDNSPLHF. CDR3 DNA sequence: TGTGCCAGCAGCCGCTACGGGCAGGGGGATAATTCACCCCTCCACTTT.

Here the CDR3 reads CASSRTGFHEQFF. CDR3 sequence (DNA): TGTGCCAGCAGTAGGACAGGGTTCCATGAGCAGTTCTTC. The chain links TRBV12-3 or TRBV12-4 to TRBJ2-1; the match to TRBD1 covers 8 bases. Trimming cost V 5 bases and J 8 bases; bases outside gene matches: 5. This CDR3 has 13 residues.

The J gene is TRBJ1-2, the V gene TRBV6-1; D perhaps matches TRBD1 (5 bases). With 2 bases removed from V and 4 bases from J, the gap between germline ends came to 5 bases. This CDR3 has 12 residues. CDR1 is MNHNS, CDR2 SASEGT, per germline. CDR3 coding DNA: TGTGCCAGCAGTGAAACAGGCTATGGCTACACCTTC. Its translation is CASSETGYGYTF.

The chain has TRBV19 and TRBJ2-6; unclear D gene. The V end was cut by 1 base, the J end by 0 bases, with 13 bases between. The CDR3 consists of 18 residues. Germline CDR1 reads LNHDA; CDR2 reads SQIVND (reference sequence). CDR3 in amino acids: CASSIGAISASGANVLTF. The DNA of the CDR3 is TGTGCCAGTAGTATAGGAGCAATCAGCGCCTCTGGGGCCAACGTCCTGACTTTC.

V and J are TRBV6-5 and TRBJ1-2; 8 bases line up with TRBD1. CDR1 is MNHEY, CDR2 SVGAGI, per germline. V shed 4 bases and J 1 base; nucleotides not matched to a gene: 5. The CDR3 runs to 15 residues. The CDR3 region is CASSFTGGINYGYTF. The CDR3, as DNA: TGTGCCAGCAGTTTCACAGGGGGAATTAACTATGGCTACACCTTC.

This chain connects TRBV18 to TRBJ1-2; D remains unclear. The V gene lost 0 bases and the J gene lost 5 bases, with 10 bases spanning the gap. CDR1 is KGHSH and CDR2 is LQKENI in the germline V gene. The CDR3 has 14 amino acids. In DNA form, the CDR3 reads TGTGCCAGCTCACCACCCTCGCTAGCATATGGCTACACCTTC. Translating it yields CASSPPSLAYGYTF.

This clone was picked up a small number of times. The chain couples TRBV7-8 to TRBJ1-6, with D perhaps TRBD1 (5 bases). The CDR3 totals 14 residues. The V gene's germline CDR1 is SGHVS and CDR2 FQNEAQ. V dropped 5 bases and J dropped 7 bases, with 12 bases sitting between them. The CDR3 sequence: CASSPGHENSPLHF. The CDR3 DNA reads as TGTGCCAGCAGCCCCGGACATGAGAATTCACCCCTCCACTTT.

The chain has TRBV11-2 and TRBJ1-3; perhaps TRBD1 as D (5 bases). CDR3 length: 11 amino acids. The germline gives CDR1 SGHAT, CDR2 FQNNGV. The V end lost 5 bases, the J end lost 11 bases, and 10 bases lay between the germline ends. The CDR3 nucleotides are TGTGCCAGCAGCGCGCGGGGCGCCATATATTTT. Encoded protein: CASSARGAIYF.

The gene calls are TRBV4-1 and TRBJ1-1; no definite D call. Germline loops: CDR1 MGHRA, CDR2 YSYEKL. V was shortened by 0 bases and J by 4 bases, with 21 bases between the two germline ends. This CDR3 is 18 amino acids long. CDR3 sequence: CASSQDFRGRGVGTEAFF. The CDR3 DNA is TGCGCCAGCAGCCAAGATTTCCGTGGGCGGGGAGTCGGCACTGAAGCTTTCTTT.

This clone was found once. V usage is TRBV19 and J usage is TRBJ1-2; weak D call: TRBD1 (6 bases). V dropped 7 bases and J dropped 4 bases, with 16 bases sitting between them. The CDR3 contains 14 residues. The germline gives CDR1 LNHDA, CDR2 SQIVND (reference sequence). The chain's CDR3 is CASTSSEGVYGYTF. DNA of the CDR3: TGTGCCAGTACCTCAAGTGAGGGGGTCTATGGCTACACCTTC.

The rearrangement links TRBV6-2 or TRBV6-3 to TRBJ1-2; D is undetermined. Per the germline V gene, CDR1 is MNHEY and CDR2 is SVGEGT. This CDR3 is built from 13 residues. Trimming pared 5 bases from V and 8 bases from J, leaving 15 bases between. The CDR3 DNA reads as TGTGCCAGCAGTGTGACAAGGGTTGAAGGCTACACCTTC. It specifies CASSVTRVEGYTF.

This chain uses TRBV2 with TRBJ1-2; D not certain. Trimming left V 3 bases short and J 7 bases short, with 9 bases between. The CDR3 has 12 amino acids. Germline CDR1 reads SNHLY; CDR2 reads FYNNEI. This chain's CDR3 is CASSEGFGGYTF. The CDR3 DNA is TGTGCCAGCAGTGAGGGGTTTGGTGGCTACACCTTC.

This CDR3 is CASSPLDLSRQQQYF. The DNA of the CDR3 is TGTGCCAGCTCACCGTTAGATCTATCGCGGCAGCAACAGTACTTC. The V gene is TRBV18, the J gene TRBJ2-7; D gene uncertain. V lost 3 bases and J lost 10, with 22 bases in between. Germline CDR1 and CDR2: KGHSH and LQKENI. The CDR3 runs 15 residues.